This T cell receptor (beta chain) was captured by sequencing in a study of early T cells in non-severe SARS-CoV-2 infection. Study summary: Sequenced material consisted of bulk RNA (from unsorted whole blood), and chains were unpaired.

This clonotype was seen many times. The CDR3 is 15 amino acids. The germline CDR1 and CDR2 sequences are MDHEN and SYDVKM. The trim removed 2 bases at V and 0 bases at J, leaving 4 bases unmatched. The library protocol tagged individual cDNA molecules with unique molecular identifiers. TCRdb re-analysed the 5' RACE reads in MiXCR, keeping a single row per CDR3 protein. The sample consists of about 60,000 distinct CDR3 sequences, roughly an eighth of them appearing once. The sequence was collected from an adult who was a healthcare worker with PCR-confirmed SARS-CoV-2 infection or an uninfected control (not recorded which). The rearrangement joins TRBV28 to TRBJ2-7; 7 bases align to TRBD2. Sequenced sample: whole blood. The CDR3 bases are TGTGCCAGCAGTTTAGCGGGAGCGAGCTCCTACGAGCAGTACTTC. It translates to CASSLAGASSYEQYF.